The 16 T cell receptor beta chains reported below all come from one sample, sequenced in a study of shared clonotypes between healthy human individuals. Some clones are missing from TCRdb's copy, which holds only in-frame ones; the method was immunoSEQ multiplex PCR. The sample shows fewer than 800,000 clones, roughly nine tenths of them seen only once. Terminally differentiated effector memory CD45RA+ cells were excluded by CCR7 positive selection of CD45RO-negative cells. Sequencing was done on a sample of naive CD8+ T cells sorted from blood. These TCRs come from a man aged 25 to 45 in good health.

V usage is TRBV7-9 and J usage is TRBJ2-3; possibly TRBD1 for D (6 bases). The CDR3 spans 16 residues. V was pared by 4 bases and J by 2 bases, with 16 bases between. CDR1 is SEHNR and CDR2 is FQNEAQ in the germline V gene (reference sequence). CDR3 protein: CASSSRNRDPTDTQYF. DNA of the CDR3: TGTGCCAGCAGCTCAAGGAACAGGGACCCCACAGATACGCAGTATTTT.

The chain recombines TRBV10-2 with TRBJ2-2; 13 bases agree with TRBD2. The CDR3 covers 14 residues. Germline V CDR1 and CDR2: WSHSY, SAAADI. The V gene end was trimmed by 6 bases and the J gene end by 6 bases; junction bases not matched to a gene: 1. CDR3 nucleotides: TGCGCCAGCAGACTAGCGGGAGGGGCCGGGGAGCTGTTTTTT. Amino acids: CASRLAGGAGELFF.

The chain has TRBV7-8 and TRBJ2-3; the D is unclear. Per the germline V gene, CDR1 is SGHVS and CDR2 is FQNEAQ. The CDR3 has 14 amino acids. V was cut by 3 bases and J by 6 bases, with 13 bases left in between. CDR3 sequence: CASSFSFELDTQYF. The CDR3 nucleotides read TGTGCCAGCAGCTTCTCTTTTGAGCTTGATACGCAGTATTTT.

CDR3: CASSLRTSGSNTGELFF. The DNA for the CDR3 is TGTGCCAGCAGCCTCCGGACTAGCGGGTCGAACACCGGGGAGCTGTTTTTT. The gene calls are TRBV11-2 and TRBJ2-2; the match to TRBD2 covers 11 bases. The V gene end was trimmed by 5 bases and the J gene end by 0 bases; junction bases not matched to a gene: 5. The CDR3 spans 17 residues. Germline values: CDR1 SGHAT, CDR2 FQNNGV.

The CDR3 DNA follows: TGTGCCAGCAGAGCCCAGGGAGCTAACTATGGCTACACCTTC. Translation: CASRAQGANYGYTF. The chain uses TRBV5-5 and TRBJ1-2; a weak D match, TRBD1 (5 bases). The CDR3 has 14 amino acids. Germline V lookup: CDR1 SGHKS, CDR2 YYEKEE (reference sequence). The V and J ends lost 5 bases and 0 bases respectively, with 11 bases between them.

The chain links TRBV29-1 to TRBJ2-1; 11 nucleotides agree with TRBD2. The CDR3 has 16 residues. With 3 bases clipped from V and 3 bases from J, the junction kept 7 bases outside the gene matches. CDR1 and CDR2 from the germline V gene are SQVTM and ANQGSEA. CDR3: CSVDKGLAGIYNEQFF. CDR3 nucleotide sequence: TGCAGCGTTGACAAAGGACTAGCGGGTATCTACAATGAGCAGTTCTTC.

This chain joins TRBV15 and TRBJ2-2, with 7 bases lining up with TRBD1. The CDR3 length is 15 residues. Germline lookup yields CDR1 LNHNV and CDR2 YYDKDF (reference sequence). With 1 base clipped from V and 6 bases from J, the junction kept 5 bases outside the gene matches. The CDR3: CATSRGQGYSGELFF. CDR3 nucleotides: TGTGCCACCAGCAGAGGACAGGGATATTCCGGGGAGCTGTTTTTT. Based on the CDR3 plus reference TRBV15 and TRBJ2-2, the full variable domain is DAMVIQNPRYQVTQFGKPVTLSCSQTLNHNVMYWYQQKSSQAPKLLFHYYDKDFNNEADTPDNFQSRRPNTSFCFLDIRSPGLGDTAMYLCATSRGQGYSGELFFGEGSRLTVL.

The genes are TRBV5-8 and TRBJ1-5; 9 positions match TRBD1. CDR1 SGHTS and CDR2 YDEGEE come from the germline V gene. Germline trimming cut 0 bases from V and 6 bases from J; bases unmatched to any gene: 7. The CDR3 runs 16 residues. The CDR3 region has the DNA TGTGCCAGCAGCTTGGCCGGTGGGGACAGGGTTCAGCCCCAGCATTTT. Its translation is CASSLAGGDRVQPQHF. Full variable domain (rest looked up from reference TRBV5-8 and TRBJ1-5): EAGVTQSPTHLIKTRGQQATLRCSPISGHTSVYWYQQALGLGLQFLLWYDEGEERNRGNFPPRFSGRQFPNYSSELNVNALELEDSALYLCASSLAGGDRVQPQHFGDGTRLSIL.

This chain uses TRBV7-9 with TRBJ2-1; D assignment may be TRBD1 or TRBD2 (5 bases each). Trimming took 9 bases from V and 7 from J, leaving 10 bases between them. This CDR3 spans 11 amino acids. Germline values: CDR1 SEHNR, CDR2 FQNEAQ (reference sequence). The CDR3 coding sequence is TGTGCCAGGGGGGATCGGAATGAGCAGTTCTTC. It translates to CARGDRNEQFF.

V usage is TRBV29-1 and J usage is TRBJ2-3; no clear D gene. The CDR3 sequence is 12 residues long. Germline V gives CDR1 SQVTM, CDR2 ANQGSEA. V was shortened by 7 bases and J by 7 bases, with 15 bases between the two germline ends. Here the CDR3 reads CSGPRPINTQYF. The CDR3 DNA reads TGCAGCGGTCCCAGGCCAATAAATACGCAGTATTTT.

This chain's CDR3 is CASSAGTGSYEQYF. CDR3 sequence (DNA): TGTGCCAGCAGCGCCGGGACAGGGTCCTACGAGCAGTACTTC. The genes are TRBV5-5 and TRBJ2-7, with 9 nucleotides matching TRBD1. V lost 4 bases to trimming and J lost 1 base; unmatched junction nucleotides: 3. Germline V gene sequence: CDR1 SGHKS, CDR2 YYEKEE (reference sequence). The CDR3 consists of 14 residues. The full variable domain, completed using reference TRBV5-5 and TRBJ2-7, is DAGVTQSPTHLIKTRGQQVTLRCSPISGHKSVSWYQQVLGQGPQFIFQYYEKEERGRGNFPDRFSARQFPNYSSELNVNALLLGDSALYLCASSAGTGSYEQYFGPGTRLTVT.

The CDR3 region is CASSLAGTFNEQFF. The CDR3, as DNA: TGTGCCAGCAGCTTAGCCGGGACCTTTAATGAGCAGTTCTTC. The V and J genes are TRBV7-6 and TRBJ2-1; D tentatively reads TRBD1 or TRBD2 (5 bases each). Trimming took 0 bases from V and 7 from J, leaving 10 bases between them. Germline V gene sequence: CDR1 SGHVS, CDR2 FNYEAQ. There are 14 residues in the CDR3.

The V gene is TRBV4-3, the J gene TRBJ2-2, with D possibly TRBD2 on 5 matching bases. The germline V and J ends were trimmed by 1 base and 0 bases, with 15 bases remaining between them. Looked up from germline, CDR1 is LGHNA and CDR2 is YSLEER. The CDR3 has 18 residues. The CDR3 DNA reads as TGCGCCAGCAGCCAAGCCCGGGTCGGGAACGCGAACACCGGGGAGCTGTTTTTT. Translation: CASSQARVGNANTGELFF.

The rearrangement uses TRBV5-1 and TRBJ2-7; either TRBD1 or TRBD2 may supply D (5 bases each). Germline V CDR1 and CDR2: SGHRS, YFSETQ. This CDR3 spans 14 amino acids. V gave up 0 bases and J gave up 7 bases, with 14 bases separating them. DNA of the CDR3: TGCGCCAGCAGCTTGGTTGAACTGGGGGAGGAGCAGTACTTC. Translation: CASSLVELGEEQYF.

The chain recombines TRBV5-5 with TRBJ1-5; D gene unclear. Germline values: CDR1 SGHKS, CDR2 YYEKEE (reference sequence). The CDR3 totals 15 residues. The V gene lost 4 bases and the J gene lost 5 bases, with 16 bases spanning the gap. The DNA of the CDR3 is TGTGCCAGCAGCCCCGGGCCACGGTCGGATCAGCCCCAGCATTTT. Encoded protein: CASSPGPRSDQPQHF.

The J gene is TRBJ2-2, the V gene TRBV5-1; D is uncertain. V lost 4 bases, J lost 3 bases, and 16 bases lay in between. The CDR3 runs to 16 residues. CDR1 is SGHRS, CDR2 YFSETQ, per germline. CDR3 bases: TGCGCCAGCAGCAACCTGGTTGTCTATCACACCGGGGAGCTGTTTTTT. As protein: CASSNLVVYHTGELFF.